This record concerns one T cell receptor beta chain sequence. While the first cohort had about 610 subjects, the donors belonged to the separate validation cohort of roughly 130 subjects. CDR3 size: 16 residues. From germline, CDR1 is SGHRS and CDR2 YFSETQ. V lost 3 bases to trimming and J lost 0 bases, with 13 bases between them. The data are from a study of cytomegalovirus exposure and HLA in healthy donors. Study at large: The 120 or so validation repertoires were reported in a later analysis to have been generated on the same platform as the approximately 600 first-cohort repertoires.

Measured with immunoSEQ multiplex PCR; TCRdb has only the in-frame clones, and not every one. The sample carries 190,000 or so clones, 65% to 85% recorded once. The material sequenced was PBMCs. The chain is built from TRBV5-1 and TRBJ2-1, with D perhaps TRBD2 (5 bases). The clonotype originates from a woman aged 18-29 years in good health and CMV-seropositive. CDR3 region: CASSSDSSGSYNEQFF. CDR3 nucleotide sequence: TGCGCCAGCAGCTCGGACTCGTCGGGCTCCTACAATGAGCAGTTCTTC.